This T cell receptor (beta chain) comes out of a study of glioma-infiltrating T cells after dendritic cell vaccination. CDR3 length: 11 amino acids. Germline lookup yields CDR1 DFQATT and CDR2 SNEGSKA (reference sequence). The V gene lost 3 bases and the J gene lost 8 bases, with 10 bases spanning the gap. Amplification used 60 V beta primers and 13 J beta primers. Clones were sequenced by immunoSEQ multiplex PCR, and TCRdb holds only the in-frame ones, with some missing. The sample yields 80,000 to 100,000 clones, 70% to 80% seen once. The source is a human donor with glioblastoma. Source: blood, taken before dendritic cell vaccination. The chain is built from TRBV20-1 and TRBJ1-2; D unclear. This CDR3 is CSARAGYGYTF. In DNA, the CDR3 is TGCAGTGCTAGGGCCGGGTACGGCTACACCTTC.